The clone carrying this T cell receptor (beta chain) was seen a handful of times. Time point of the sample: patch test 3, about 24 weeks after DPC sensitization. Noted treatment: therapeutic diphenylcyclopropenone sensitization with weekly scalp DPC. This sample is drawn from a study of human T cells and chemical hapten exposure. TCRdb processed the RACE reads anew with MiXCR; each CDR3 protein has one entry. This table holds about 58,000 distinct CDR3 sequences, approximately 13% found once. The CDR3 is 16 residues long. CDR1 and CDR2 (germline): LGHNA, YSLEER. V shed 0 bases, J shed 9 bases, and the junction held 7 bases outside the gene matches.

The material was whole blood, obtained in connection with sensitization to the hapten diphenylcyclopropenone (DPC). The clonotype originates from a man younger than 40 with alopecia areata. Some clones in this sample may be carry-over from other donors' samples. This chain connects TRBV4-3 to TRBJ2-2, with 10 bases fitting TRBD1. The CDR3 is CASSQDRQGADRELFF. Written as DNA, the CDR3 is TGCGCCAGCAGCCAAGACAGACAGGGGGCAGATCGGGAGCTGTTTTTT.